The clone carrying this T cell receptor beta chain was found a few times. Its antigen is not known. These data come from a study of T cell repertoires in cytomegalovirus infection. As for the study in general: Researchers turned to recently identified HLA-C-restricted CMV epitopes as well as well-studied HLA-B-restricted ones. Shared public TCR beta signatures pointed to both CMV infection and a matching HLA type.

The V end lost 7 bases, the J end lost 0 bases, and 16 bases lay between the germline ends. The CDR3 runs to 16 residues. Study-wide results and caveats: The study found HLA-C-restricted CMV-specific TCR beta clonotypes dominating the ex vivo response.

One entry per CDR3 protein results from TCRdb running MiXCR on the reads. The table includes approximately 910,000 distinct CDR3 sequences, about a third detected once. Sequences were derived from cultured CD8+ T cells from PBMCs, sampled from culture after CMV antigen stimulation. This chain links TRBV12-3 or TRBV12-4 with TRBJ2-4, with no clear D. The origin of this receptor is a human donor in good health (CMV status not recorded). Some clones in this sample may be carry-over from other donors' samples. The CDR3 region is CASNLQVPIAKNIQYF. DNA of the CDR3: TGTGCCAGCAACCTCCAGGTTCCCATAGCCAAAAACATTCAGTACTTC.